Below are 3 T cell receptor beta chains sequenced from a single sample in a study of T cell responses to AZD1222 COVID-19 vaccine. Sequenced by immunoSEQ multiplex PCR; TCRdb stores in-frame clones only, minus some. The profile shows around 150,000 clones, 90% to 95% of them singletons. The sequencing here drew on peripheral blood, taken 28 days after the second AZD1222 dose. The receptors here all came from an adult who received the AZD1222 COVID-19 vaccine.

This CDR3 is CAWSGREGEYEQYF. The CDR3 DNA follows: TGTGCCTGGAGTGGGAGGGAGGGGGAATACGAGCAGTACTTC. The chain couples TRBV30 to TRBJ2-7; maybe TRBD2 (7 bases). CDR1 is GTSNPN, CDR2 SVGIG, per germline (reference sequence). This CDR3 spans 14 amino acids. V lost 1 base and J lost 4, with 14 bases in between.

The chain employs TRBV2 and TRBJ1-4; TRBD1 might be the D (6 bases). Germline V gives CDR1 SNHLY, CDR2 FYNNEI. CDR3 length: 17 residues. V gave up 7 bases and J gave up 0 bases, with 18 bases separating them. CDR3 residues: CASKGGLGFTTNEKLFF. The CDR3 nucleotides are TGTGCCAGCAAGGGGGGGTTGGGGTTCACAACTAATGAAAAACTGTTTTTT.

The DNA of the CDR3 is TGTGCCAGCAGTTATTGGGGCTTCGACAACACCGGGGAGCTGTTTTTT. Amino acid sequence: CASSYWGFDNTGELFF. The V call is TRBV27, the J call TRBJ2-2; D perhaps matches TRBD1 (5 bases). Germline loops: CDR1 MNHEY, CDR2 SMNVEV (reference sequence). V lost 4 bases, J lost 2 bases, and 14 bases lay in between. The CDR3 covers 16 residues.